The clone carrying this TCR beta chain was observed once. Its antigen is undetermined. The sample originates from a study of Ad26.COV2.S vaccination and SARS-CoV-2 variants. Study as a whole: Ad26.COV2.S, an intramuscular injection, was given once or twice 56 days apart.

Treatment reported: about 20 received Ad26.COV2.S at low or high dose, single or two shots; about five received placebo; per-sample allocation not given. After the first vaccine or placebo injection, samples were drawn on day 63. Regarding the study as a whole: Overall T cell responses may have been underestimated by the analyses of TCR breadth and depth. Measurement of non-spike TCR breadth gave similar results in vaccine and placebo recipients.

Germline-derived CDR1 and CDR2 are SGHRS and YFSETQ. V lost 6 bases and J lost 8; bases outside the gene matches: 11. The CDR3 is made up of 14 amino acids. Profiled with immunoSEQ multiplex PCR; TCRdb holds only in-frame clones, not every one. The table includes a few hundred thousand clones, 87% detected once. The sequence was obtained from a person aged 18-60 years who received the Ad26.COV2.S COVID-19 vaccine or a placebo. This chain links TRBV5-1 with TRBJ1-2; TRBD1 aligns across 9 bases. The source material was peripheral blood, sampled in a trial of Ad26.COV2.S vaccine versus placebo. Here the CDR3 reads CASNPGQGPFGYTF. CDR3 in DNA: TGCGCCAGCAACCCGGGACAGGGCCCTTTCGGCTACACCTTC.